The 3 T cell receptor beta chains given below trace back to one sample, sequenced in a study of graft-versus-host responses after intestinal transplantation. Libraries were prepared by immunoSEQ multiplex PCR; TCRdb keeps only in-frame clonotypes and omits some of them. The data show approximately 130,000 clones, just over 90% seen once. Their target antigens are unknown. The sample in question was unstimulated CD4+ T cells sorted from spleen or lymph node cells, obtained before intestinal transplant. The source is a human donor who received an intestinal transplant.

The V gene is TRBV7-9, the J gene TRBJ2-3, with TRBD2 matching over 9 bases. CDR3 length equals 17 residues. Germline lookup yields CDR1 SEHNR and CDR2 FQNEAQ (reference sequence). V shed 1 base and J 1 base; nucleotides not matched to a gene: 6. The CDR3 loop is CASSLGAGGQGTDTQYF. The CDR3 region has the DNA TGTGCCAGCAGCTTAGGAGCGGGGGGCCAGGGCACAGATACGCAGTATTTT.

The chain combines TRBV6-1 with TRBJ2-1; 9 bases agree with TRBD2. V was clipped by 2 bases and J by 5 bases; unmatched bases: 1. The CDR3 runs to 14 residues. From germline, CDR1 is MNHNS and CDR2 SASEGT. The CDR3 protein is CASSERGGDNEQFF. The DNA for the CDR3 is TGTGCCAGCAGTGAACGCGGGGGGGACAATGAGCAGTTCTTC.

The chain has TRBV2 and TRBJ1-2; D is unclear. V lost 7 bases and J lost 4, with 13 bases in between. Germline V gives CDR1 SNHLY, CDR2 FYNNEI. The CDR3 spans 13 residues. CDR3 protein: CASIEGRTYGYTF. Here the CDR3 DNA reads TGTGCCAGCATCGAAGGGCGGACCTATGGCTACACCTTC.